The 3 T cell receptor beta chains presented below share a single source sample, sequenced in a study of blood T cells in healthy people across ages. Then a second PCR, running roughly 7 to 11 cycles, was carried out with a sample-barcoded 5' primer and a J-beta primer mix. From the 5' RACE reads, TCRdb called clonotypes with MiXCR, one entry per CDR3 protein. The sample yields 600,000 to 800,000 distinct CDR3 sequences, around 52% seen once. Sequences were obtained from blood. Source of these receptors: a woman of 80 years or more in good health.

This chain links TRBV20-1 with TRBJ2-3, with a weak D call TRBD2 (5 bases). The length of the CDR3 is 15 residues. Per the germline V gene, CDR1 is DFQATT and CDR2 is SNEGSKA (reference sequence). The ends were cut back, 1 base at V and 0 bases at J, with 11 bases in the middle. In DNA, the CDR3 is TGCAGTGCTAGAGGGGCGCGGGCCAGCACAGATACGCAGTATTTT. Its protein product is CSARGARASTDTQYF.

This rearrangement joins TRBV5-1 to TRBJ2-5, with unresolved D. The CDR3 runs to 13 residues. Trimming pared 5 bases from V and 11 bases from J, leaving 19 bases between. The germline V gene encodes CDR1 SGHRS and CDR2 YFSETQ. Written as DNA, the CDR3 is TGCGCCAGCAGGCCACACCGGGCCAATGAGCAGTACTTC. This codes for CASRPHRANEQYF.

This clonotype has only a few counts. The gene calls are TRBV27 and TRBJ1-2, with 7 bases identical to TRBD1. After removal of 5 bases from V and 4 bases from J, the junction contained 4 bases not matched to a gene. Germline assignment: CDR1 MNHEY and CDR2 SMNVEV (reference sequence). The CDR3 covers 13 residues. CDR3 coding DNA: TGTGCCAGCAGTCCCCGGGACAGCTATGGCTACACCTTC. This codes for CASSPRDSYGYTF.